These 16 T cell receptor beta chains were all obtained from the same sample, sequenced in a study of metastatic and nonmetastatic thyroid tumors. Not a single patient had been given any form of treatment at any point before undergoing thyroid surgery. TCRdb reanalyzed the PCR reads with MiXCR. The sample consists of fewer than 20,000 clones, about 22% of them appearing once. Sequencing was done on a sample of adjacent normal tissue. These receptors all come from a female donor with papillary thyroid cancer or a benign thyroid nodule (not recorded which). Some clones in this sample may be carry-over from other donors' samples.

This clone was detected only a few times. This chain joins TRBV19 and TRBJ2-7; D is possibly TRBD2 (6 bases). CDR1 and CDR2 (germline): LNHDA, SQIVND (reference sequence). The CDR3 consists of 14 residues. V lost 6 bases to trimming and J lost 2 bases, with 14 bases between them. CDR3 sequence reads: CASSRDSNPYEQYF. CDR3 nucleotide sequence: TGTGCCAGTAGCCGGGACTCCAACCCCTACGAGCAGTACTTC.

In the case of this clone: Since a much larger clone is just one base distant, this may be a read error. The V gene is TRBV20-1, the J gene TRBJ1-2; 7 bases fit TRBD1. Germline CDR1 and CDR2: DFQATT and SNEGSKA (reference sequence). This CDR3 spans 16 amino acids. The CDR3 reads CSSRDPTTGWGLGYTF. CDR3 nucleotides: TGCAGTTCTAGAGATCCCACGACAGGGTGGGGTCTAGGCTACACCTTC.

The V gene is TRBV20-1, the J gene TRBJ2-5; D call uncertain. The CDR3 covers 11 residues. V gave up 6 bases and J gave up 1 base, with 6 bases separating them. CDR1 is DFQATT, CDR2 SNEGSKA, per germline (reference sequence). The CDR3 DNA is TGCAGTGCCGAGAGCCAAGAGACCCAGTACTTC. It codes for CSAESQETQYF.

The J gene is TRBJ2-3, the V gene TRBV6-2 or TRBV6-3, with 9 bases fitting TRBD1. This CDR3 comprises 15 residues. The V segment lost 5 bases and the J segment 4 bases; nucleotides outside the gene matches: 7. Germline V gives CDR1 MNHEY, CDR2 SVGEGT. Here the CDR3 DNA reads TGTGCCAGCAGTGTACAGGGGGCGGGCGCAGATACGCAGTATTTT. It translates to CASSVQGAGADTQYF.

The rearrangement joins TRBV20-1 to TRBJ2-3; D may be TRBD2 (5 bases). The V gene's germline CDR1 is DFQATT and CDR2 SNEGSKA (reference sequence). Trimming shortened V by 7 bases and J by 1 base, and 15 bases separated the two germline ends. The CDR3 contains 14 residues. DNA of the CDR3: TGCAGTGTAGTGGCGGGCGGAGGCACAGATACGCAGTATTTT. Protein sequence: CSVVAGGGTDTQYF.

This clone was found a few times. V is TRBV27 and J is TRBJ1-6, with 12 bases fitting TRBD1. The CDR3 runs 16 residues. J lost 10 bases, V lost 2 bases, and 6 bases had no gene match. Per germline, CDR1 MNHEY and CDR2 SMNVEV (reference sequence). This chain's CDR3 is CASSLSRDRGRSPLHF. The DNA of the CDR3 is TGTGCCAGCAGTTTAAGCCGGGACAGGGGGCGATCACCCCTCCACTTT.

The chain employs TRBV9 and TRBJ2-5, with D perhaps given as TRBD1 or TRBD2 (7 bases each). Germline loops: CDR1 SGDLS, CDR2 YYNGEE. CDR3 size: 15 residues. V was pared by 4 bases and J by 5 bases, with 18 bases between. In DNA, the CDR3 is TGTGCCAGCAGCCCTCAGGGGGGGAGGGGCGAGACCCAGTACTTC. As protein: CASSPQGGRGETQYF.

A remark on this clone: This sequence may be a read error, since a much larger clone differs from it by one base. The chain employs TRBV6-1 and TRBJ2-1; D is possibly TRBD2 (5 bases). CDR3 length: 15 amino acids. Per the germline V gene, CDR1 is MNHNS and CDR2 is SASEGT. Between the trimmed V and J ends, which lost 7 bases and 4 bases, there was a span of 17 bases. The CDR3 reads CASILSEGGYNEQFF. The CDR3, as DNA: TGTGCCAGCATCCTTAGCGAAGGTGGTTACAATGAGCAGTTCTTC.

This sequence joins TRBV28 and TRBJ1-4; D remains ambiguous. Germline loops: CDR1 MDHEN, CDR2 SYDVKM. Trimming removed 5 bases at V and 5 bases at J, with 12 bases between. The CDR3 is 14 amino acids. The CDR3 here is CASSPQDGNEKLFF. In DNA form, the CDR3 reads TGTGCCAGCAGTCCCCAGGACGGAAATGAAAAACTGTTTTTT.

Relative to its sample, this clone is large (0.1 to 1%). The rearrangement uses TRBV20-1 and TRBJ1-1, with 12 bases lining up with TRBD1. This CDR3 is built from 17 residues. The V segment lost 5 bases and the J segment 0 bases; nucleotides outside the gene matches: 10. Germline-derived CDR1 and CDR2 are DFQATT and SNEGSKA (reference sequence). DNA of the CDR3: TGCAGTGCTGGACGAACCGGGACAGGGGGCTTGAACACTGAAGCTTTCTTT. Encoded protein: CSAGRTGTGGLNTEAFF.

In DNA, the CDR3 is TGCGCCAGCAGCTTGGGCGGGGTCGAAGATACGCAGTATTTT. It encodes CASSLGGVEDTQYF. The V call is TRBV5-1, the J call TRBJ2-3, with a possible D match to TRBD2 (6 bases). Germline V gives CDR1 SGHRS, CDR2 YFSETQ. CDR3 length: 14 residues. V dropped 0 bases and J dropped 5 bases, with 10 bases sitting between them.

This clone was detected a few times. The CDR3 spells CASMGGPARGEQFF. The CDR3 DNA is TGTGCCAGCATGGGCGGCCCGGCACGGGGTGAGCAGTTCTTC. The chain is built from TRBV2 and TRBJ2-1, with TRBD2 as a possible D gene (5 bases). Germline assignment: CDR1 SNHLY and CDR2 FYNNEI. The CDR3 consists of 14 residues. The V and J ends lost 7 bases and 9 bases respectively, with 19 bases between them.

A word on this clone: The germline gene is not matched at one end of the junction; a read error may be the cause. The CDR3 protein is CASSFGGSPLRF. The CDR3, as DNA: TGTGCCAGCAGTTTCGGGGGCTCACCCCTCCGCTTT. The chain is built from TRBV27 and TRBJ1-6; possible D gene TRBD1, 6 bases. This CDR3 is 12 amino acids long. Looked up from germline, CDR1 is MNHEY and CDR2 is SMNVEV (reference sequence).

The chain employs TRBV2 and TRBJ2-7, with D maybe TRBD1 (6 bases). This CDR3 contains 13 residues. Germline V gene lookup returns CDR1 SNHLY and CDR2 FYNNEI. V was cut by 5 bases and J by 0 bases, with 8 bases left in between. The CDR3 is CASSRDNSYEQYF. CDR3 coding DNA: TGTGCCAGCAGTAGGGACAACTCCTACGAGCAGTACTTC.

The chain combines TRBV6-2 or TRBV6-3 with TRBJ2-6; D is perhaps TRBD2 (6 bases). V was pared by 2 bases and J by 1 base, with 12 bases between. Per germline, CDR1 MNHEY and CDR2 SVGEGT. The CDR3 has 17 residues. CDR3 bases: TGTGCCAGCAGTTACCTGGGACGGGGGTCTGGGGCCAACGTCCTGACTTTC. Translation gives CASSYLGRGSGANVLTF.

This clone was seen only a few times. The CDR3 spells CAWSDYLGAYEQYF. For the CDR3, the DNA is TGTGCCTGGAGTGACTACCTAGGGGCATACGAGCAGTACTTC. This sequence joins TRBV30 and TRBJ2-7; TRBD1 might be the D (5 bases). Trimming shortened V by 1 base and J by 4 bases, and 14 bases separated the two germline ends. The CDR3 runs to 14 residues. Germline CDR1 reads GTSNPN; CDR2 reads SVGIG (reference sequence).